These T cell receptor beta chains were read from a single sample in a study of cytomegalovirus exposure and HLA in healthy donors. Produced via immunoSEQ multiplex PCR; TCRdb's table is partial and in-frame only. The profile covers approximately 160,000 clones, with approximately 80% appearing a single time and under 7.5% taken by the ten largest. The specimen was PBMCs. The receptors were gathered from a man aged 25-40 years in good health and CMV-seropositive. Both conserved end residues are part of each CDR3. The order of the fields is V gene, D gene, J gene, clone size, CDR3 protein, CDR3 DNA. D genes are given only for firm matches. A row's size may be missing; if present it is once, few, many or a size class.

>TRBV7-2|TRBD1|TRBJ2-6|NA
CASSLGTGNSGANVLTF
TGTGCCAGCAGCTTGGGGACAGGGAACTCTGGGGCCAACGTCCTGACTTTC
>TRBV27|NA|TRBJ2-7|NA
CASSFLRQPYEQYF
TGTGCCAGCAGTTTCTTAAGACAGCCCTACGAGCAGTACTTC
>TRBV6-5|NA|TRBJ2-1|few
CASSWTSNNEQFF
TGTGCCAGCAGTTGGACTTCCAACAATGAGCAGTTCTTC
>TRBV4-1|TRBD1|TRBJ1-2|NA
CASSQAFLNRGYSQYGYTF
TGCGCCAGCAGCCAAGCTTTTCTCAACAGGGGTTACTCCCAGTATGGCTACACCTTC
>TRBV5-6|NA|TRBJ1-2|NA
CASSPDRYYGYTF
TGTGCCAGTAGTCCCGACAGGTACTATGGCTACACCTTC
>TRBV28|NA|TRBJ2-7|NA
CASSLQYEQYF
TGTGCCAGCAGTTTACAGTACGAGCAGTACTTC
>TRBV6-1|TRBD1|TRBJ2-7|NA
CASSEAITGATYEQYF
TGTGCCAGCAGTGAAGCTATTACAGGGGCAACCTACGAGCAGTACTTC
>TRBV10-3|NA|TRBJ2-2|NA
CAISEAKLRAGSNTGELFF
TGTGCCATCAGTGAGGCCAAGCTCAGGGCTGGATCGAACACCGGGGAGCTGTTTTTT
>TRBV11-2|TRBD1|TRBJ1-3|NA
CASSLMGQLGNTIYF
TGTGCCAGCAGCCTGATGGGACAGCTCGGAAACACCATATATTTT
>TRBV15|NA|TRBJ2-1|NA
CATSSSLAMPPNEQFF
TGTGCCACCAGCAGTAGCCTAGCCATGCCTCCCAATGAGCAGTTCTTC
>TRBV7-2|NA|TRBJ2-2|NA
CASSLIRVVAGELFF
TGTGCCAGCAGCTTAATCCGGGTAGTGGCCGGGGAGCTGTTTTTT
>TRBV19|NA|TRBJ2-5|NA
CASSGGSRQETQYF
TGTGCCAGTAGCGGAGGGAGTCGTCAAGAGACTCAGTACTTC
>TRBV7-2|NA|TRBJ2-2|few
CASSLLGANTGELFF
TGTGCCAGCAGCTTACTCGGGGCGAACACCGGGGAGCTGTTTTTT
>TRBV27|NA|TRBJ1-1|NA
CASSYRENTEAFF
TGTGCCAGCAGCTACCGGGAGAACACTGAAGCTTTCTTT
>TRBV30|TRBD2|TRBJ2-1|NA
CAWPSGRAPYNEQFF
TGTGCCTGGCCTAGCGGGAGGGCCCCCTACAATGAGCAGTTCTTC
>TRBV6-1|TRBD2|TRBJ2-3|NA
CASGPLRGVTDTQYF
TGTGCCAGCGGACCTCTCCGGGGGGTCACAGATACGCAGTATTTT
>TRBV2|NA|TRBJ2-6|NA
CASSEISASSGANVLTF
TGTGCCAGCAGTGAAATATCAGCTAGCTCTGGGGCCAACGTCCTGACTTTC
>TRBV5-4|NA|TRBJ1-6|NA
CASSLDRANSPLHF
TGTGCCAGCAGCTTGGACCGAGCGAATTCACCCCTCCACTTT
>TRBV7-2|NA|TRBJ2-5|NA
CASSFTGLARETQYF
TGTGCCAGCAGCTTTACTGGGCTAGCCCGAGAGACCCAGTACTTC
>TRBV18|NA|TRBJ2-7|few
CASSPELTIRERHLELYEQYF
TGTGCCAGCTCACCAGAGCTGACGATCCGGGAACGACACCTGGAGTTATACGAGCAGTACTTC
>TRBV6-1|NA|TRBJ2-7|NA
CATNPQRAYEQYF
TGTGCCACCAATCCTCAACGGGCCTACGAGCAGTACTTC
>TRBV2|TRBD1|TRBJ1-3|NA
CASSDRGVSGNTIYF
TGTGCCAGCAGTGACAGGGGGGTTTCTGGAAACACCATATATTTT
>TRBV19|NA|TRBJ1-2|NA
CASTIQQGYYGYTF
TGTGCCAGTACCATTCAACAGGGCTACTATGGCTACACCTTC
>TRBV27|TRBD2|TRBJ2-1|NA
CASSFRGLAGNNEQFF
TGTGCCAGCAGTTTCCGCGGGCTAGCGGGAAACAATGAGCAGTTCTTC
>TRBV6-1|TRBD1|TRBJ2-3|NA
CASSEGTGPVWDTQYF
TGTGCCAGCAGTGAGGGGACAGGTCCGGTTTGGGATACGCAGTATTTT
>TRBV5-1|NA|TRBJ2-1|once
CASTLGQGGHNEQFF
TGCGCCAGCACCCTGGGGCAGGGGGGCCACAATGAGCAGTTCTTC
>TRBV7-6|NA|TRBJ2-1|once
CASSLGGRGWGEQFF
TGTGCCAGCAGCTTAGGGGGCAGGGGTTGGGGAGAGCAGTTCTTC
>TRBV14|NA|TRBJ2-5|NA
CASSQAEETQYF
TGTGCCAGCAGCCAAGCGGAGGAGACCCAGTACTTC
>TRBV7-2|NA|TRBJ1-5|NA
CASSLVSPQIQPQHF
TGTGCCAGCAGCTTAGTTTCGCCACAGATACAGCCCCAGCATTTT
>TRBV28|NA|TRBJ1-4|NA
CASSLLAGVNEKLFF
TGTGCCAGCAGTTTGCTGGCGGGGGTGAATGAAAAACTGTTTTTT
>TRBV6-5|NA|TRBJ1-2|NA
CATYRDRGGGYTF
TGTGCCACTTACCGGGACCGGGGGGGTGGCTACACCTTC
>TRBV4-1|TRBD1|TRBJ1-1|few
CASSQPGTGDMEAFF
TGCGCCAGCAGCCAACCCGGGACAGGGGATATGGAAGCTTTCTTT
>TRBV2|TRBD2|TRBJ2-3|once
CASSWTSGNTDTQYF
TGTGCCAGCAGTTGGACTAGCGGGAACACAGATACGCAGTATTTT
>TRBV7-2|NA|TRBJ2-2|NA
CASSLAGGNTGELFF
TGTGCCAGCAGCTTAGCGGGGGGGAACACCGGGGAGCTGTTTTTT
>TRBV6-1|NA|TRBJ1-2|NA
CASSEASRPPSYGYTF
TGTGCCAGCAGTGAAGCTTCGAGGCCGCCCTCCTATGGCTACACCTTC
>TRBV19|TRBD2|TRBJ2-3|few
CASSIEGLGTDTQYF
TGTGCCAGTAGTATAGAGGGACTAGGCACAGATACGCAGTATTTT
>TRBV5-1|TRBD2|TRBJ2-3|NA
CASSLKLAGELSDTQYF
TGCGCCAGCAGCTTAAAGCTAGCGGGAGAGCTCTCAGATACGCAGTATTTT
>TRBV15|TRBD2|TRBJ2-5|NA
CATSRGGGGYQETQYF
TGTGCCACCAGCAGAGGGGGGGGAGGGTACCAAGAGACCCAGTACTTC
>TRBV28|TRBD2|TRBJ2-5|NA
CASGGRGETQYF
TGTGCCAGTGGCGGGAGAGGGGAGACCCAGTACTTC
>TRBV30|TRBD1|TRBJ2-7|few
CAWSMDRSYEQYF
TGTGCCTGGAGTATGGACAGGAGCTACGAGCAGTACTTC
>TRBV5-6|TRBD1|TRBJ1-4|few
CASSLDRGNEKLFF
TGTGCCAGCAGCTTGGACAGGGGTAATGAAAAACTGTTTTTT
>TRBV10-2|TRBD1|TRBJ2-3|once
CASSEGPGTGAPDTQYF
TGCGCCAGCAGTGAGGGACCCGGGACAGGGGCCCCAGATACGCAGTATTTT
>TRBV2|TRBD1|TRBJ2-1|NA
CASTSAPGQGATEQFF
TGTGCCAGCACCTCAGCCCCGGGACAGGGAGCAACGGAGCAGTTCTTC
>TRBV11-2|TRBD2|TRBJ2-7|NA
CASSLVTSGRYSYEQYF
TGTGCCAGCAGCTTAGTGACTAGCGGGAGGTACTCCTACGAGCAGTACTTC
>TRBV30|TRBD2|TRBJ2-2|NA
CAWRVSGRTNTGELFF
TGTGCCTGGAGGGTTAGCGGGAGAACCAACACCGGGGAGCTGTTTTTT
>TRBV6-5|NA|TRBJ1-1|NA
CASKPAFDRGTEAFF
TGTGCCAGCAAGCCAGCCTTTGATCGGGGCACTGAAGCTTTCTTT
>TRBV27|TRBD2|TRBJ2-5|NA
CASSRLAGDQETQYF
TGTGCCAGCAGCCGACTAGCGGGGGACCAAGAGACCCAGTACTTC
>TRBV10-1|NA|TRBJ2-3|NA
CATRAEGNTDTQYF
TGCGCTACTCGGGCGGAGGGGAACACAGATACGCAGTATTTT
>TRBV5-6|NA|TRBJ2-3|NA
CASSPSGGTQYF
TGTGCCAGCAGCCCCTCGGGTGGGACGCAGTATTTT
>TRBV7-9|NA|TRBJ1-5|NA
CASSLGAQPQHF
TGTGCCAGCAGCCTCGGAGCCCAGCCCCAGCATTTT
>TRBV28|TRBD1|TRBJ1-3|NA
CASSSQGQGVKNTIYF
TGTGCCAGCAGTTCCCAGGGACAGGGGGTAAAAAACACCATATATTTT
>TRBV13|TRBD2|TRBJ2-7|NA
CASSLGPGGGREQYF
TGTGCCAGCAGCTTAGGTCCCGGGGGGGGCCGCGAGCAGTACTTC
>TRBV7-2|NA|TRBJ2-1|NA
CASSLDGEDYNEQFF
TGTGCCAGCAGCTTAGACGGGGAAGACTACAATGAGCAGTTCTTC
>TRBV29-1|TRBD2|TRBJ2-3|NA
CSVGLSGSRPSTDTQYF
TGCAGCGTAGGCCTCAGCGGGAGTCGCCCCAGCACAGATACGCAGTATTTT
>TRBV6-1|NA|TRBJ2-1|NA
CASRVYNEQFF
TGTGCCAGTCGGGTCTACAATGAGCAGTTCTTC
>TRBV19|TRBD1|TRBJ2-7|NA
CASSPMGQGGSYEQYF
TGTGCCAGTAGTCCCATGGGACAGGGTGGGTCCTACGAGCAGTACTTC
>TRBV27|TRBD1|TRBJ2-6|NA
CATRLFGQGSFGANVLTF
TGTGCCACGCGCTTGTTTGGACAGGGATCATTTGGGGCCAACGTCCTGACTTTC
>TRBV19|TRBD2|TRBJ2-5|few
CASSIVGGLAGRSQETQYF
TGTGCCAGTAGTATAGTAGGGGGACTAGCGGGGAGATCCCAAGAGACCCAGTACTTC